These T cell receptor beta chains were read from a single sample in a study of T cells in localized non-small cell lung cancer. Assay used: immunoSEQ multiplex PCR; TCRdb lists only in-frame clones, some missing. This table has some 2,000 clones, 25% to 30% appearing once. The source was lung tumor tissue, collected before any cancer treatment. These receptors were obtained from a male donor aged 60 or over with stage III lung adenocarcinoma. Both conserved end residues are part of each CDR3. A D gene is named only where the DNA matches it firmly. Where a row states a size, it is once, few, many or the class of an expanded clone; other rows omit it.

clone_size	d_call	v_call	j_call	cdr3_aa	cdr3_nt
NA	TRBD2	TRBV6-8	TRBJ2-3	CASSYARLAGGRDTQYF	TGTGCCAGCAGTTACGCCAGACTAGCGGGGGGGAGGGATACGCAGTATTTT
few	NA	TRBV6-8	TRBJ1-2	CASSLREVGYGYTF	TGTGCCAGCAGTTTAAGGGAAGTGGGCTATGGCTACACCTTC
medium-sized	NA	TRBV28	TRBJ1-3	CASSSSGGGGGNTIYF	TGTGCCAGCAGTTCCTCCGGGGGAGGGGGTGGAAACACCATATATTTT
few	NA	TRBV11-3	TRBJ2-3	CASSLGGRVRDTQYF	TGTGCCAGCAGCCTAGGCGGCAGGGTACGAGATACGCAGTATTTT
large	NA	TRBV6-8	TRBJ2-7	CASSIGSPTYEQYF	TGTGCCAGCAGCATCGGGTCCCCAACCTACGAGCAGTACTTC
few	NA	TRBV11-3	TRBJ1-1	CASSSMTGNTEAFF	TGTGCCAGCAGCTCGATGACAGGGAACACTGAAGCTTTCTTT
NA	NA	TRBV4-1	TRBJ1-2	CASSQEPTGTYGYTF	TGCGCCAGCAGCCAAGAGCCCACTGGAACCTATGGCTACACCTTC
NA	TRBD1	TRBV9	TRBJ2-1	CASSSRGPSYNEQFF	TGTGCCAGCAGTTCAAGGGGGCCATCCTACAATGAGCAGTTCTTC
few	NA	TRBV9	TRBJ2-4	CASSEGILAKNIQYF	TGTGCCAGCAGTGAAGGCATTCTAGCCAAAAACATTCAGTACTTC
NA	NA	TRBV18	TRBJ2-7	CASSSTEGYEQYF	TGTGCCAGCTCATCGACGGAGGGGTACGAGCAGTACTTC
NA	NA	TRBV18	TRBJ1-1	CASSPDFKVRAFF	TGTGCCAGCTCGCCCGATTTCAAGGTGAGAGCTTTCTTT
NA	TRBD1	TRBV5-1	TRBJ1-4	CASSYTGQAEKLFF	TGCGCCAGCAGCTACACAGGACAGGCCGAAAAACTGTTTTTT
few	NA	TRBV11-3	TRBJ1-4	CASSAVATNEKLFF	TGTGCCAGCAGCGCGGTCGCAACTAATGAAAAACTGTTTTTT
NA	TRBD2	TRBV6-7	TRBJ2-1	CASKSGGVKNEQFF	TGTGCCAGCAAATCGGGAGGGGTGAAAAATGAGCAGTTCTTC
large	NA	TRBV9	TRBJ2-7	CASSEYGSNYEQYF	TGTGCCAGCAGTGAATATGGCTCAAACTACGAGCAGTACTTC
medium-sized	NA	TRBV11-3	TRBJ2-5	CASSLGGGVETQYF	TGTGCCAGCAGCTTGGGAGGAGGGGTCGAGACCCAGTACTTC
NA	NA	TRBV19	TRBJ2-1	CASTNRFNEQFF	TGTGCCAGTACCAACAGGTTCAATGAGCAGTTCTTC
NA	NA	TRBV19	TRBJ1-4	CASSDKLSGPNEKLFF	TGTGCCAGTAGTGACAAACTCTCCGGGCCTAATGAAAAACTGTTTTTT
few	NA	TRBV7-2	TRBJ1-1	CASRRQRNTEAFF	TGTGCCAGTAGGCGACAGCGAAACACTGAAGCTTTCTTT
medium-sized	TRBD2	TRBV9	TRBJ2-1	CASSPGTSLEQFF	TGTGCCAGCAGCCCCGGGACTAGTCTCGAGCAGTTCTTC
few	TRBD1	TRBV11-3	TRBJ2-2	CASSFAPGQGATGGELFF	TGTGCCAGCAGCTTCGCCCCGGGACAGGGGGCCACGGGCGGGGAGCTGTTTTTT
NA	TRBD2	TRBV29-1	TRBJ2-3	CSVLGASGRVTDTQYF	TGCAGCGTCCTGGGGGCTAGCGGGAGAGTAACAGATACGCAGTATTTT
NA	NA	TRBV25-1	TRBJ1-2	CASSAPGLGDDGYTF	TGTGCCAGCAGTGCTCCGGGATTAGGGGATGATGGCTACACCTTC
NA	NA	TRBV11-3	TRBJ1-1	CASSPPWSRVLGTEAFF	TGTGCCAGCAGCCCCCCTTGGAGTCGGGTATTGGGCACTGAAGCTTTCTTT
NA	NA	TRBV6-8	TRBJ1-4	CASSYSESAPLFF	TGTGCCAGCAGTTACTCGGAGAGCGCCCCGCTGTTTTTT
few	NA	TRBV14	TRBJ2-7	CASSQDGGVEQYF	TGTGCCAGCAGCCAAGATGGAGGGGTCGAGCAGTACTTC
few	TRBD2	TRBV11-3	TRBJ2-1	CASSDGLAGVNEQFF	TGTGCCAGCAGCGACGGACTAGCGGGAGTTAATGAGCAGTTCTTC
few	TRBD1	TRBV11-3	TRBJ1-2	CASSSRQGGRGYTF	TGTGCCAGCAGCTCCCGACAGGGTGGCCGAGGCTACACCTTC
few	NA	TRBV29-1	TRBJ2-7	CSVEGLYGNRFEQYF	TGCAGCGTTGAAGGCTTATACGGGAACCGGTTCGAGCAGTACTTC
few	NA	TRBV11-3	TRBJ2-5	CASSLVAGSETQYF	TGTGCCAGCAGCTTAGTCGCTGGTTCAGAGACCCAGTACTTC
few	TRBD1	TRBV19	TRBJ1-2	CASTRQGEGYGYTF	TGTGCCAGTACTCGACAGGGGGAAGGATATGGCTACACCTTC
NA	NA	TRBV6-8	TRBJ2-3	CASSYRAQGDTQYF	TGTGCCAGCAGTTACAGGGCGCAAGGAGATACGCAGTATTTT
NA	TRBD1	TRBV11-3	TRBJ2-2	CASSSPTGGGTGELFF	TGTGCCAGCAGCTCGCCCACAGGGGGAGGTACCGGGGAGCTGTTTTTT
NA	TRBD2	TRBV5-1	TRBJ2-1	CASSSPSGAPLEQFF	TGCGCCAGCAGCTCTCCTAGCGGGGCGCCTCTGGAGCAGTTCTTC
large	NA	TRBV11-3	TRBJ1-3	CASSLDKGGGRNTIYF	TGTGCCAGCAGCCTGGATAAAGGGGGAGGGAGGAACACCATATATTTT
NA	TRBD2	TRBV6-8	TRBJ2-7	CASSYLGGGAAEQYF	TGTGCCAGCAGTTACCTCGGCGGGGGGGCTGCCGAGCAGTACTTC
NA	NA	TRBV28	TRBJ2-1	CASSRMGQGREEQFF	TGTGCCAGCAGTCGTATGGGGCAGGGTCGTGAGGAGCAGTTCTTC
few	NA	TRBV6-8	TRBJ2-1	CASSGRLGAYNEQFF	TGTGCCAGCAGTGGAAGATTAGGAGCCTACAATGAGCAGTTCTTC
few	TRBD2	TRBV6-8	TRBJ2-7	CASGTSGGAGEQYF	TGTGCCAGCGGGACGAGCGGGGGGGCCGGGGAGCAGTACTTC
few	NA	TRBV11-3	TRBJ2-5	CASIIPVYQETQYF	TGTGCCAGCATCATCCCAGTGTACCAAGAGACCCAGTACTTC
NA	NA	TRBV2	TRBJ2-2	CASTDREGTGELFF	TGTGCCAGCACGGACAGGGAGGGCACCGGGGAGCTGTTTTTT
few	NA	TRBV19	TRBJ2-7	CASIPQGSPYEQYF	TGTGCCAGTATCCCCCAGGGCTCCCCCTACGAGCAGTACTTC